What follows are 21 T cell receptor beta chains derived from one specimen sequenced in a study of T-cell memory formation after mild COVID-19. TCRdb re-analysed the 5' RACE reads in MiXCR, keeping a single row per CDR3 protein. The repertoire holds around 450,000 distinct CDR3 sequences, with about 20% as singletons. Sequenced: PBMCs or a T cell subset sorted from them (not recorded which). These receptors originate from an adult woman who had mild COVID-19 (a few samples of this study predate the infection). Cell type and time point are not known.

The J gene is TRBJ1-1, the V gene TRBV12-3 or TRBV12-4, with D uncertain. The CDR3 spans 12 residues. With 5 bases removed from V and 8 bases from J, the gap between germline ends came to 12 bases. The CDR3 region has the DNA TGTGCCAGCAGTCTGGGAGCCTGGGAAGCTTTCTTT. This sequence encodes CASSLGAWEAFF.

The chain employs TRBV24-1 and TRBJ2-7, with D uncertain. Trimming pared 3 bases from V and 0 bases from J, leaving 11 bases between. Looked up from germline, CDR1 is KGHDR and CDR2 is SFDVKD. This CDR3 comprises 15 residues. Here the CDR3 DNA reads TGTGCCACCAGTGATGGGCCGGCGAACTCCTACGAGCAGTACTTC. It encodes CATSDGPANSYEQYF.

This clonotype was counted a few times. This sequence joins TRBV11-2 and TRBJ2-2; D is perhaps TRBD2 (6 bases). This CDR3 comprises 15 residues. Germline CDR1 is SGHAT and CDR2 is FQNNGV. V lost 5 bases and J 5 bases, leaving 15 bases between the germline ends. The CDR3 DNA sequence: TGTGCCAGCAGCCCCCTTAGCGGCGGAACCGGGGAGCTGTTTTTT. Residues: CASSPLSGGTGELFF.

The CDR3 loop reads CASSLRQRTDTQYF. The CDR3 DNA reads as TGTGCCAGCAGCTTACGACAGCGCACAGATACGCAGTATTTT. The rearrangement links TRBV11-2 to TRBJ2-3, with D possibly being TRBD1 (5 bases). CDR1 SGHAT and CDR2 FQNNGV come from the germline V gene. This CDR3 has 14 residues. V was trimmed by 2 bases and J by 1 base, leaving 7 bases between them.

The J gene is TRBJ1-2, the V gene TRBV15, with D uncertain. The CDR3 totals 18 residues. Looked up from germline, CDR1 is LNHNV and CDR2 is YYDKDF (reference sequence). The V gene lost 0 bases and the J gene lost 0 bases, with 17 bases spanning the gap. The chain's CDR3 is CATSRDRRGGRSNYGYTF. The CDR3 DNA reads TGTGCCACCAGCAGAGATCGAAGAGGAGGGCGATCTAACTATGGCTACACCTTC. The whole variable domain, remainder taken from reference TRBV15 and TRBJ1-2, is DAMVIQNPRYQVTQFGKPVTLSCSQTLNHNVMYWYQQKSSQAPKLLFHYYDKDFNNEADTPDNFQSRRPNTSFCFLDIRSPGLGDTAMYLCATSRDRRGGRSNYGYTFGSGTRLTVV.

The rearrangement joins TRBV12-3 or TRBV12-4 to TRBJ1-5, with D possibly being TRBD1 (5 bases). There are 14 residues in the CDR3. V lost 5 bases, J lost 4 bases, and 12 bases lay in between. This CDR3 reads CASSLDSLNQPQHF. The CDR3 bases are TGTGCCAGCAGTCTCGACAGCCTTAATCAGCCCCAGCATTTT.

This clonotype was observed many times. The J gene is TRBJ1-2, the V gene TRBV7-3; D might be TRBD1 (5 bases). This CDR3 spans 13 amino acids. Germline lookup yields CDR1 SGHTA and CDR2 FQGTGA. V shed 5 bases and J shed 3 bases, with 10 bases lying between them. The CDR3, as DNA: TGTGCCAGCAGCGAGGGGCCCGACTATGGCTACACCTTC. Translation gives CASSEGPDYGYTF.

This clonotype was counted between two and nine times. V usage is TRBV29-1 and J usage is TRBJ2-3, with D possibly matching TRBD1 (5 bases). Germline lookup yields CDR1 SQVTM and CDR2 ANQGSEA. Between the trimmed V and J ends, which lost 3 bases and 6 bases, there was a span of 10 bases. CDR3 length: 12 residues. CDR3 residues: CSVDRDTDTQYF. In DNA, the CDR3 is TGCAGCGTTGACAGGGATACGGATACGCAGTATTTT.

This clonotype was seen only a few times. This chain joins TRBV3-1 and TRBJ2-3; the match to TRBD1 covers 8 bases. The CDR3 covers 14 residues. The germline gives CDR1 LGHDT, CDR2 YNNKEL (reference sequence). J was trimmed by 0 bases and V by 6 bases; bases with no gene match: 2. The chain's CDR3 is CASRWTGSTDTQYF. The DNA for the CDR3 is TGTGCCAGCAGATGGACAGGGAGCACAGATACGCAGTATTTT.

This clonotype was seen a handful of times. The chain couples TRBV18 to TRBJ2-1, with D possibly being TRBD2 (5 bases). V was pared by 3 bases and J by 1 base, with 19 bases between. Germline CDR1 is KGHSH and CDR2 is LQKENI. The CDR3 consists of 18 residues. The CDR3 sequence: CASSPSRAGTTSYNEQFF. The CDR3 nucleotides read TGTGCCAGCTCACCTTCTCGGGCGGGTACTACTTCCTACAATGAGCAGTTCTTC.

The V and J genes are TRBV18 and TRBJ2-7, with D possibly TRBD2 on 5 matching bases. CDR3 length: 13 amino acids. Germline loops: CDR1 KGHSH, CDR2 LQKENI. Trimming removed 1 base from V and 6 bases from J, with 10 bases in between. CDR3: CASSPLGESEQYF. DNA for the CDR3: TGTGCCAGCTCACCACTCGGGGAGTCCGAGCAGTACTTC.

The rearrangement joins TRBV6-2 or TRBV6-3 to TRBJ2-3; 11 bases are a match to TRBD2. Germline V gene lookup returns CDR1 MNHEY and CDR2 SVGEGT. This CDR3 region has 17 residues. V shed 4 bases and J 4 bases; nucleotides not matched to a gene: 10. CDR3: CASSSAGTLAGADTQYF. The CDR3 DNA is TGTGCCAGCAGTTCGGCCGGGACACTAGCGGGAGCAGATACGCAGTATTTT.

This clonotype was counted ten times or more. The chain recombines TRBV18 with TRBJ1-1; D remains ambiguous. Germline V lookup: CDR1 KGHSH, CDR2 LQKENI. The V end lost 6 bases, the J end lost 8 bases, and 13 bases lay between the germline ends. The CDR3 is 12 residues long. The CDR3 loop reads CASSRRREEAFF. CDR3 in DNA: TGTGCCAGCTCTCGGAGAAGGGAGGAAGCTTTCTTT. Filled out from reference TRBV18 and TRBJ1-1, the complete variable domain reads NAGVMQNPRHLVRRRGQEARLRCSPMKGHSHVYWYRQLPEEGLKFMVYLQKENIIDESGMPKERFSAEFPKEGPSILRIQQVVRGDSAAYFCASSRRREEAFFGQGTRLTVV.

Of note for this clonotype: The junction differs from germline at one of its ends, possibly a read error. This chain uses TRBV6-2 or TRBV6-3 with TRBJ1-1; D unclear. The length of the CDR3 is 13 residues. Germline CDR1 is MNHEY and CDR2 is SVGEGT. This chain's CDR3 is CASSYSFNSEAFF. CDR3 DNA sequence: TGTGCCAGCAGTTACTCGTTTAACAGTGAAGCTTTCTTT.

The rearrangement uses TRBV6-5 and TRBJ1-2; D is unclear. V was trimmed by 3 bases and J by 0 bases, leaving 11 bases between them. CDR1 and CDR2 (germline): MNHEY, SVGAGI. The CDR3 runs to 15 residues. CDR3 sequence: CASSYFGEANYGYTF. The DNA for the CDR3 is TGTGCCAGCAGTTATTTTGGCGAAGCTAACTATGGCTACACCTTC.

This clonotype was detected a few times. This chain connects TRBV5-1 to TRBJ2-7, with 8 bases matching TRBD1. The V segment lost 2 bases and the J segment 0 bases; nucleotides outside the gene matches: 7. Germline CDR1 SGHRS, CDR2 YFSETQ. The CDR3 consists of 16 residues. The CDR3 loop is CASSLTSGQVSYEQYF. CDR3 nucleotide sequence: TGCGCCAGCAGCTTAACCTCGGGACAGGTCTCCTACGAGCAGTACTTC.

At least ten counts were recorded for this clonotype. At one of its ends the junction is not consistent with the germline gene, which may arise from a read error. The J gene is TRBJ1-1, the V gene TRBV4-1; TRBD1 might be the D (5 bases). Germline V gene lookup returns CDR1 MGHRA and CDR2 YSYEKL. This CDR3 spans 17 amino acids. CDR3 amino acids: CASSQDWTPGPFTGAFF. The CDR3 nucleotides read TGCGCCAGCAGCCAAGATTGGACACCTGGGCCGTTTACTGGAGCTTTCTTT.

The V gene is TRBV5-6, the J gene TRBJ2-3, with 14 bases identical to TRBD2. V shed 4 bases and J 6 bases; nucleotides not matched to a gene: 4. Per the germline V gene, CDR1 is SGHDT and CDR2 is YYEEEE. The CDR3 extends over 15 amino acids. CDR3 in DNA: TGTGCCAGCAGCCCGGGACTAGCGGGAGAGGATACGCAGTATTTT. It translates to CASSPGLAGEDTQYF.

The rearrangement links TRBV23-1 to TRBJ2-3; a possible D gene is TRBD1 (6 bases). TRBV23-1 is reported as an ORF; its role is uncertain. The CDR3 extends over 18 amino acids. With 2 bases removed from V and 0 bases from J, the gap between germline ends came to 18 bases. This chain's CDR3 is CASSQPTDRRSSTDTQYF. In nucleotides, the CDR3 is TGCGCCAGCAGTCAACCTACCGACAGGAGATCTAGCACAGATACGCAGTATTTT.

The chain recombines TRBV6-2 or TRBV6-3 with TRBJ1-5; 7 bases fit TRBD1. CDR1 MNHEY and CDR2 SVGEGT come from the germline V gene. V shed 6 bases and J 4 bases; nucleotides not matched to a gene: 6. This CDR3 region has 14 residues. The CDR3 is CASRPGGRNQPQHF. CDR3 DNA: TGTGCCAGCAGGCCAGGGGGTCGGAATCAGCCCCAGCATTTT.

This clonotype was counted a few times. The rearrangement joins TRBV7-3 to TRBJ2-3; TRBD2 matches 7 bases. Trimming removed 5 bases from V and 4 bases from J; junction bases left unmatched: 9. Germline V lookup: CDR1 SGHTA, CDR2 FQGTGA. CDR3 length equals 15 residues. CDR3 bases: TGTGCCAGCAGCCCTCTGGGCGGGGGTCCAGATACGCAGTATTTT. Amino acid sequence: CASSPLGGGPDTQYF. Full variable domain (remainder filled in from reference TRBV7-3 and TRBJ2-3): GAGVSQTPSNKVTEKGKYVELRCDPISGHTALYWYRQSLGQGPEFLIYFQGTGAADDSGLPNDRFFAVRPEGSVSTLKIQRTERGDSAVYLCASSPLGGGPDTQYFGPGTRLTVL.